These 32 T cell receptor beta chains share one sample of origin, sequenced in a study of blood T cell repertoires in COVID-19. TCRdb's table, derived via immunoSEQ multiplex PCR, lists solely in-frame clones and lacks some. The sample holds some 450,000 clones, over 85% seen once. Source material: peripheral blood. These receptor sequences come from a man aged 18 to 29 with COVID-19, enrolled during active disease.

The chain has TRBV6-1 and TRBJ2-2; 8 bases match TRBD2. J gave up 5 bases and V 3 bases, and 14 bases lay outside the gene matches. The CDR3 runs to 18 residues. In germline, CDR1 is MNHNS, CDR2 SASEGT. The CDR3 protein is CASSDPRGAGGGTGELFF. The CDR3 DNA follows: TGTGCCAGCAGTGACCCGAGGGGGGCGGGAGGAGGAACCGGGGAGCTGTTTTTT.

The chain carries TRBV7-9 and TRBJ1-6; TRBD1 matches 8 bases. This CDR3 spans 14 amino acids. The V and J ends lost 5 bases and 11 bases, in that order; junction bases with no gene match: 8. CDR1 and CDR2 from the germline V gene are SEHNR and FQNEAQ (reference sequence). The CDR3 region has the DNA TGTGCCAGCAGCCCCCCCGAACAGGGGGCACCCCTCCACTTT. This translates into CASSPPEQGAPLHF.

The chain joins TRBV5-4 to TRBJ1-2; unclear D gene. The V gene lost 4 bases and the J gene lost 1 base, with 11 bases spanning the gap. The CDR3 length is 14 residues. Germline V gives CDR1 SGHNT, CDR2 YYREEE (reference sequence). CDR3 bases: TGTGCCAGCAGCACCTCCCCAGTTAACTATGGCTACACCTTC. This sequence encodes CASSTSPVNYGYTF.

The genes are TRBV5-1 and TRBJ1-5, with D uncertain. The CDR3 totals 13 residues. Germline V CDR1 and CDR2: SGHRS, YFSETQ. CDR3 sequence reads: CAPAENSNQPQHF. The DNA for the CDR3 is TGCGCACCCGCGGAAAATAGCAATCAGCCCCAGCATTTT.

The CDR3 nucleotides are TGTGCCAGCATGGGGCAGATTGAAGCTTTCTTT. Protein product: CASMGQIEAFF. This chain links TRBV6-5 with TRBJ1-1, with a possible D match to TRBD1 (5 bases). V was trimmed by 7 bases and J by 7 bases, leaving 10 bases between them. Germline V gene data show CDR1 as MNHEY and CDR2 as SVGAGI. The CDR3 covers 11 residues.

The chain is built from TRBV11-2 and TRBJ2-2; 8 nucleotides align to TRBD1. The CDR3 covers 17 residues. V trimming: 5 bases; J trimming: 0 bases; junction bases outside the gene matches: 8. Germline V gene lookup returns CDR1 SGHAT and CDR2 FQNNGV. This CDR3 reads CASSRLRTGTNTGELFF. For the CDR3, the DNA is TGTGCCAGCAGCAGGCTCCGGACAGGGACGAACACCGGGGAGCTGTTTTTT.

The chain employs TRBV11-2 and TRBJ1-6; tentatively, D is TRBD1 (6 bases). V was cut by 8 bases and J by 6 bases, with 29 bases left in between. The CDR3 runs 19 residues. CDR1 and CDR2 (germline): SGHAT, FQNNGV. CDR3 protein: CASSGRWVTGNRLNSPLHF. The CDR3 nucleotides are TGTGCCAGCTCTGGAAGATGGGTTACAGGGAACCGCCTTAATTCACCCCTCCACTTT.

The gene calls are TRBV25-1 and TRBJ2-1, with D perhaps TRBD2 (6 bases). This CDR3 has 18 residues. Trimming shortened V by 0 bases and J by 9 bases, and 24 bases separated the two germline ends. Germline-derived CDR1 and CDR2 are MGHDK and SYGVNS. CDR3 nucleotides: TGTGCCAGCAGTGAATACGCGCCTAGCGCACCCGGAGCCGGTGAGCAGTTCTTC. This sequence encodes CASSEYAPSAPGAGEQFF.

The genes are TRBV16 and TRBJ2-1, with 7 bases that match TRBD1. The CDR3 loop spans 14 amino acids. Germline-derived CDR1 and CDR2 are KGHSY and FQNENV. V shed 0 bases, J shed 13 bases, and the junction held 9 bases outside the gene matches. The CDR3 here is CASSQSMGTGVQFF. CDR3 nucleotides: TGTGCCAGCAGCCAATCGATGGGCACAGGGGTACAGTTCTTC.

The gene calls are TRBV6-5 and TRBJ1-1; 7 nucleotides align to TRBD1. The CDR3 totals 16 residues. V trimming: 4 bases; J trimming: 0 bases; junction bases outside the gene matches: 8. Germline CDR1 MNHEY, CDR2 SVGAGI. CDR3 in amino acids: CASSLGGATMNTEAFF. For the CDR3, the DNA is TGTGCCAGCAGTTTAGGGGGCGCGACCATGAACACTGAAGCTTTCTTT.

This clone was recorded once. V and J are TRBV2 and TRBJ1-5, with D perhaps matching TRBD1 (6 bases). The germline V and J ends were trimmed by 4 bases and 5 bases, with 12 bases remaining between them. Germline V gives CDR1 SNHLY, CDR2 FYNNEI. The CDR3 covers 14 residues. The CDR3 sequence: CASSAWGPYQPQHF. The CDR3 coding sequence is TGTGCCAGCAGTGCGTGGGGGCCCTATCAGCCCCAGCATTTT.

The chain is built from TRBV19 and TRBJ2-7, with D perhaps TRBD1 (6 bases). V dropped 7 bases and J dropped 2 bases, with 15 bases sitting between them. The germline V gene encodes CDR1 LNHDA and CDR2 SQIVND (reference sequence). CDR3 length: 14 amino acids. CDR3 sequence: CASTPAGDTYEQYF. CDR3 sequence (DNA): TGTGCCAGTACCCCGGCAGGGGACACCTACGAGCAGTACTTC.

This clone was seen a few times. The V call is TRBV5-6, the J call TRBJ2-2; tentatively, D is TRBD2 (5 bases). CDR3 length: 19 amino acids. Trimming shortened V by 5 bases and J by 3 bases, and 26 bases separated the two germline ends. Looked up from germline, CDR1 is SGHDT and CDR2 is YYEEEE. This CDR3 is CASSTGGLVVVIDTGELFF. The CDR3 coding sequence is TGTGCCAGCAGTACTGGCGGGTTAGTTGTGGTGATTGACACCGGGGAGCTGTTTTTT. The full variable domain, with the rest looked up from reference TRBV5-6 and TRBJ2-2, is DAGVTQSPTHLIKTRGQQVTLRCSPKSGHDTVSWYQQALGQGPQFIFQYYEEEERQRGNFPDRFSGHQFPNYSSELNVNALLLGDSALYLCASSTGGLVVVIDTGELFFGEGSRLTVL.

The chain recombines TRBV5-1 with TRBJ1-1; D is perhaps TRBD1 (6 bases). Trimming cost V 4 bases and J 0 bases, with 13 bases left between them. Germline CDR1 is SGHRS and CDR2 is YFSETQ. The CDR3 length is 15 residues. For the CDR3, the DNA is TGCGCCAGCAGCAAACTGACAGGAGTGAACACTGAAGCTTTCTTT. The encoded protein is CASSKLTGVNTEAFF.

The chain uses TRBV5-5 and TRBJ2-1, with 9 bases that match TRBD1. Germline values: CDR1 SGHKS, CDR2 YYEKEE (reference sequence). V lost 0 bases to trimming and J lost 4 bases; unmatched junction nucleotides: 2. The CDR3 length is 15 residues. Written as DNA, the CDR3 is TGTGCCAGCAGCTTGGGGACAGGGGAATACAATGAGCAGTTCTTC. Encoded protein: CASSLGTGEYNEQFF.

The rearrangement uses TRBV11-2 and TRBJ2-1; 12 bases align to TRBD2. V was clipped by 0 bases and J by 15 bases; unmatched bases: 9. The CDR3 spans 15 residues. From germline, CDR1 is SGHAT and CDR2 FQNNGV. CDR3 in amino acids: CASSLDQTSGSSTFF. The CDR3 nucleotides are TGTGCCAGCAGCTTAGATCAGACTAGCGGGAGTAGTACGTTCTTC.

J is TRBJ2-4 and V is TRBV10-2; no clear D. V shed 1 base and J shed 9 bases, with 13 bases lying between them. This CDR3 is built from 14 residues. Per germline, CDR1 WSHSY and CDR2 SAAADI. The CDR3, as DNA: TGCGCCAGCAGTGAGTTGGCTCCCCAGCGCATTCAGTACTTC. It encodes CASSELAPQRIQYF.

CDR3 sequence (DNA): TGTGCCAGCCGGTCCACTTCAACTAATGAAAAACTGTTTTTT. Its translation is CASRSTSTNEKLFF. This rearrangement joins TRBV7-9 to TRBJ1-4; D is unresolved. There are 14 residues in the CDR3. V dropped 8 bases and J dropped 0 bases, with 10 bases sitting between them. Germline-derived CDR1 and CDR2 are SEHNR and FQNEAQ (reference sequence).

This clone is a singleton in its sample. The V and J genes are TRBV27 and TRBJ1-6; no reliable D call. V was clipped by 3 bases and J by 7 bases, with 22 bases between them. Germline CDR1 MNHEY, CDR2 SMNVEV (reference sequence). CDR3 size: 18 residues. The CDR3 nucleotides are TGTGCCAGCAGTTTTTATCGTGGGCCAGAGGGAAGGAATTCACCCCTCCACTTT. Encoded protein: CASSFYRGPEGRNSPLHF.

In this sample, this clone turned up a few times. This chain uses TRBV27 with TRBJ2-5, with 7 positions matching TRBD2. Germline-derived CDR1 and CDR2 are MNHEY and SMNVEV (reference sequence). The CDR3 sequence is 14 residues long. V trimming: 7 bases; J trimming: 6 bases; junction bases outside the gene matches: 11. DNA for the CDR3: TGTGCCAGCATGATAAGGGGCGGGGGTAAGACCCAGTACTTC. Its protein product is CASMIRGGGKTQYF.

This rearrangement joins TRBV5-4 to TRBJ2-2; 8 positions agree with TRBD1. The CDR3 runs to 15 residues. The V segment lost 5 bases and the J segment 6 bases; nucleotides outside the gene matches: 9. CDR1 is SGHNT and CDR2 is YYREEE in the germline V gene (reference sequence). CDR3: CASRPGQVGAGELFF. The CDR3 nucleotides read TGTGCCAGCAGACCGGGACAGGTGGGGGCCGGGGAGCTGTTTTTT.

V and J are TRBV14 and TRBJ1-1, with a possible D match to TRBD1 (5 bases). With 0 bases removed from V and 9 bases from J, the gap between germline ends came to 14 bases. CDR1 is SGHDN and CDR2 is FVKESK in the germline V gene. The CDR3 contains 14 residues. The CDR3 region has the DNA TGTGCCAGCAGCCAAGATGTTGGGGGAGGGAAAGCTTTCTTT. It specifies CASSQDVGGGKAFF.

This clone was detected once. The V and J genes are TRBV5-1 and TRBJ1-1, with TRBD1 matching over 10 bases. Trimming cost V 4 bases and J 4 bases; bases outside gene matches: 4. Germline V gene sequence: CDR1 SGHRS, CDR2 YFSETQ. This CDR3 is built from 14 residues. CDR3 DNA: TGCGCCAGCAGCGCCGGGGACAGGGGCACTGAAGCTTTCTTT. Protein product: CASSAGDRGTEAFF. Full variable domain (rest looked up from reference TRBV5-1 and TRBJ1-1): KAGVTQTPRYLIKTRGQQVTLSCSPISGHRSVSWYQQTPGQGLQFLFEYFSETQRNKGNFPGRFSGRQFSNSRSEMNVSTLELGDSALYLCASSAGDRGTEAFFGQGTRLTVV.

This clone appeared a single time. This chain joins TRBV5-1 and TRBJ1-3; TRBD1 agrees at 10 bases. This CDR3 region has 14 residues. J lost 6 bases, V lost 7 bases, and 7 bases had no gene match. Germline V gene data show CDR1 as SGHRS and CDR2 as YFSETQ. The CDR3 loop is CASRTTGGENTIYF. CDR3 sequence (DNA): TGCGCCAGCCGAACGACAGGGGGCGAAAACACCATATATTTT.

V and J are TRBV2 and TRBJ1-1; D perhaps matches TRBD1 (5 bases). The CDR3 is made up of 13 amino acids. Germline CDR1 and CDR2: SNHLY and FYNNEI. Trimming shortened V by 6 bases and J by 1 base, and 9 bases separated the two germline ends. DNA for the CDR3: TGTGCCAGCAGGCAGGGTACGAACACTGAAGCTTTCTTT. Protein product: CASRQGTNTEAFF.

The chain joins TRBV6-1 to TRBJ1-1; no reliable D call. CDR3 length: 15 amino acids. Trimming took 3 bases from V and 0 from J, leaving 11 bases between them. CDR1 is MNHNS and CDR2 is SASEGT in the germline V gene. CDR3 bases: TGTGCCAGCAGTGACCAAACAGCCCTGAACACTGAAGCTTTCTTT. Its translation is CASSDQTALNTEAFF.

The genes are TRBV4-1 and TRBJ2-7; TRBD2 aligns across 13 bases. Trimming took 3 bases from V and 1 from J; bases not matched to a gene: 9. CDR1 MGHRA and CDR2 YSYEKL come from the germline V gene. This CDR3 comprises 18 residues. CDR3 region: CASSQGLAGRKGSYEQYF. The CDR3 DNA follows: TGCGCCAGCAGCCAGGGACTAGCGGGGAGAAAGGGGTCCTACGAGCAGTACTTC.

The chain is built from TRBV19 and TRBJ2-7; TRBD2 matches 13 bases. After removal of 0 bases from V and 3 bases from J, the junction contained 2 bases not matched to a gene. Germline CDR1 LNHDA, CDR2 SQIVND (reference sequence). CDR3 size: 16 residues. In DNA, the CDR3 is TGTGCCAGTAGTATAGATAGGACTAGCGGGAGCTACGAGCAGTACTTC. Translating gives CASSIDRTSGSYEQYF.

The chain uses TRBV29-1 and TRBJ2-7, with 8 bases lining up with TRBD2. This CDR3 comprises 17 residues. Trimming cost V 5 bases and J 7 bases; bases outside gene matches: 22. The germline V gene has CDR1 SQVTM and CDR2 ANQGSEA. The CDR3 region has the DNA TGCAGCGTTTCTCCGTCCACCCAAATAACGGGAGGGCGGGAGCAGTACTTC. Translation gives CSVSPSTQITGGREQYF.

CDR3 DNA sequence: TGTGCCAGCTCACCGGGCCTTAATCAAATTTATAATTCACCCCTCCACTTT. Translating it yields CASSPGLNQIYNSPLHF. The chain links TRBV18 to TRBJ1-6, with D hard to call. Germline-derived CDR1 and CDR2 are KGHSH and LQKENI. CDR3 length equals 17 residues. V was clipped by 3 bases and J by 4 bases, with 16 bases between them.

This clone appeared a single time. An end of the junction differs from the germline gene, which may be a read error. The chain has TRBV9 and TRBJ1-3, with D maybe TRBD1 (6 bases). CDR1 is SGDLS, CDR2 YYNGEE, per germline. The CDR3 has 14 amino acids. The CDR3 region is CASSVGDRFPHVNF. DNA for the CDR3: TGTGCCAGCAGCGTAGGAGACAGGTTCCCCCATGTAAATTTT. The full variable domain, in which reference TRBV9 and TRBJ1-3 provide the parts outside the CDR3, is DSGVTQTPKHLITATGQRVTLRCSPRSGDLSVYWYQQSLDQGLQFLIQYYNGEERAKGNILERFSAQQFPDLHSELNLSSLELGDSALYFCASSVGDRFPHVNFGEGSWLTVV.

This chain links TRBV19 with TRBJ2-3; D may be TRBD1 (6 bases). The CDR3 has 18 amino acids. Trimming left V 6 bases short and J 0 bases short, with 22 bases between. Germline V gene data show CDR1 as LNHDA and CDR2 as SQIVND (reference sequence). In DNA, the CDR3 is TGTGCCAGTAGCCCCATCGGACAGATTTACACTAGCACAGATACGCAGTATTTT. Encoded protein: CASSPIGQIYTSTDTQYF.